Listed below are T cell receptor beta chains from one sample, sequenced in a study of neoadjuvant nivolumab and ipilimumab in lung cancer. Some clones are missing from TCRdb's copy, which holds only in-frame ones; the method was immunoSEQ multiplex PCR. The profile shows 8,000 to 10,000 clones, around 81% of them singletons. The source was peripheral blood, collected before neoadjuvant nivolumab, alone or with ipilimumab. The receptors were gathered from an adult with non-small cell lung cancer. CDR3s include the opening cysteine and the closing phenylalanine or tryptophan. A D gene is named only where the DNA matches it firmly. The size field is filled for only some rows; it gives once, few, many or a size class.

. | TRBJ1-5 | . | TRBV20-1 | CSALWGQPQHF | TGCAGTGCCCTATGGGGTCAGCCCCAGCATTTT
TRBD1 | TRBJ1-6 | . | TRBV7-9 | CASSLGTGDSPLHF | TGTGCCAGCAGCCTCGGGACAGGCGATTCACCCCTCCACTTT
. | TRBJ2-1 | . | TRBV10-3 | CAISELDREGNEQFF | TGTGCCATCAGTGAGCTAGACAGGGAGGGAAATGAGCAGTTCTTC
. | TRBJ2-1 | once | TRBV5-1 | CASSFTPGNNEQFF | TGCGCCAGCAGCTTTACGCCGGGGAACAATGAGCAGTTCTTC
TRBD2 | TRBJ2-7 | . | TRBV28 | CASREVAGGSYEQYF | TGTGCCAGCAGGGAAGTAGCGGGAGGATCCTACGAGCAGTACTTC
TRBD1 | TRBJ2-7 | . | TRBV15 | CATSNPGQFYEQYF | TGTGCCACCAGCAACCCGGGACAGTTCTACGAGCAGTACTTC
. | TRBJ2-1 | . | TRBV29-1 | CSFSGAGQFF | TGCAGCTTTAGTGGGGCTGGGCAGTTCTTC
. | TRBJ2-2 | . | TRBV2 | CASRTLRDANTGELFF | TGTGCCAGCAGAACTCTCAGGGATGCGAACACCGGGGAGCTGTTTTTT
. | TRBJ2-3 | . | TRBV27 | CASNLPGPPTDTQYF | TGTGCCAGCAACTTGCCCGGGCCCCCCACAGATACGCAGTATTTT
. | TRBJ2-7 | few | TRBV10-1 | CASSLGGSEQYF | TGCGCCAGCAGCCTAGGGGGGAGCGAGCAGTACTTC
. | TRBJ1-1 | once | TRBV19 | CASSIERQMNTEAFF | TGTGCCAGTAGTATAGAAAGGCAGATGAACACTGAAGCTTTCTTT
. | TRBJ1-1 | . | TRBV12-5 | CASGLPRAGMNTEAFF | TGTGCTAGTGGTTTGCCCCGGGCAGGGATGAACACTGAAGCTTTCTTT
. | TRBJ1-3 | . | TRBV18 | CASSSGGTAGNTIYF | TGTGCCAGCTCTTCGGGCGGCACCGCTGGAAACACCATATATTTT
TRBD2 | TRBJ2-2 | . | TRBV10-3 | CAIIEETSGGGGELFF | TGTGCCATCATCGAGGAGACTAGCGGGGGAGGCGGGGAGCTGTTTTTT
. | TRBJ2-1 | . | TRBV7-8 | CASSLGTNNEQFF | TGTGCCAGCAGCTTAGGGACTAACAATGAGCAGTTCTTC
. | TRBJ2-3 | . | TRBV28 | CASSVRDGSTDTQYF | TGTGCCAGCAGCGTACGGGACGGAAGCACAGATACGCAGTATTTT
. | TRBJ1-3 | . | TRBV11-2 | CASSSRERREGNTIYF | TGTGCCAGCAGCTCCCGAGAGCGAAGGGAGGGAAACACCATATATTTT
. | TRBJ2-1 | . | TRBV25-1 | CASSPALATDEQFF | TGTGCCAGCAGTCCGGCGCTAGCGACGGATGAGCAGTTCTTC
TRBD1 | TRBJ1-4 | . | TRBV14 | CASSALITGEQLFF | TGTGCCAGCAGCGCTCTCATTACAGGGGAACAACTGTTTTTT